The 18 T cell receptor beta chains below all came from one sample that was sequenced in a study of blood T cell repertoires in COVID-19. Sequencing used immunoSEQ multiplex PCR; TCRdb keeps in-frame clones, though not all of them. The sample shows over 95,000 clones, about four fifths of them seen only once. Sequencing used peripheral blood. The receptor set was obtained from a woman aged 60-75 years with acute or convalescent COVID-19.

J is TRBJ1-1 and V is TRBV27, with 7 bases matching TRBD1. The CDR3 runs 16 residues. CDR1 is MNHEY, CDR2 SMNVEV, per germline (reference sequence). J was trimmed by 2 bases and V by 6 bases; bases with no gene match: 12. The CDR3, as DNA: TGTGCCAGCAGGCGTCCCGGGACAGTAAGTAACACTGAAGCTTTCTTT. Its protein is CASRRPGTVSNTEAFF.

V gene TRBV2 combines with J gene TRBJ1-5; 9 bases match TRBD1. The V gene end was trimmed by 6 bases and the J gene end by 5 bases; junction bases not matched to a gene: 5. This CDR3 has 14 residues. Per germline, CDR1 SNHLY and CDR2 FYNNEI. CDR3 DNA sequence: TGTGCCAGCAGCGCCGGGACAGGGTATCAGCCCCAGCATTTT. It specifies CASSAGTGYQPQHF.

The V and J genes are TRBV6-5 and TRBJ2-2; D gene uncertain. Germline CDR1 and CDR2: MNHEY and SVGAGI. CDR3 size: 15 residues. The V gene lost 2 bases and the J gene lost 4 bases, with 11 bases spanning the gap. CDR3: CASSYIGASTGELFF. The CDR3 DNA reads TGTGCCAGCAGTTACATTGGAGCTAGCACCGGGGAGCTGTTTTTT.

This clone was recorded only once. This CDR3 reads CASSEGRVWGYTF. The CDR3 bases are TGTGCCAGCAGTGAAGGGAGGGTTTGGGGCTACACCTTC. The V gene is TRBV2, the J gene TRBJ1-2; D ambiguous. The length of the CDR3 is 13 residues. Germline values: CDR1 SNHLY, CDR2 FYNNEI. V dropped 1 base and J dropped 8 bases, with 11 bases sitting between them.

The chain has TRBV7-8 and TRBJ1-3, with 9 bases aligning to TRBD1. V lost 5 bases and J lost 4; bases outside the gene matches: 6. The CDR3 has 15 residues. Per germline, CDR1 SGHVS and CDR2 FQNEAQ. CDR3 amino acids: CASSINRGPGNTIYF. The DNA for the CDR3 is TGTGCCAGCAGCATAAACAGGGGGCCAGGAAACACCATATATTTT.

The count of this clone is one. The gene calls are TRBV15 and TRBJ2-7; 7 nucleotides align to TRBD1. This CDR3 has 15 amino acids. J was trimmed by 0 bases and V by 4 bases; bases with no gene match: 6. CDR1 LNHNV and CDR2 YYDKDF come from the germline V gene (reference sequence). The CDR3 DNA follows: TGTGCCACCAGCAAGGGACAGAGGAGCTCCTACGAGCAGTACTTC. Encoded protein: CATSKGQRSSYEQYF.

The chain couples TRBV28 to TRBJ1-2, with a possible D match to TRBD1 (6 bases). The CDR3 spans 14 residues. Germline V gene sequence: CDR1 MDHEN, CDR2 SYDVKM. Trimming left V 5 bases short and J 6 bases short, with 16 bases between. Written as DNA, the CDR3 is TGTGCCAGCAGTCCTCCCGGGAGGGGGAATGGCTACACCTTC. It yields the protein CASSPPGRGNGYTF.

The chain carries TRBV2 and TRBJ1-3; no clear D. The CDR3 length is 15 residues. Looked up from germline, CDR1 is SNHLY and CDR2 is FYNNEI. Trimming took off 1 base at V and 0 bases at J, with 7 bases between the two ends. CDR3 region: CASSEGVLSGNTIYF. The CDR3 bases are TGTGCCAGCAGTGAAGGCGTACTCTCTGGAAACACCATATATTTT.

The chain recombines TRBV9 with TRBJ2-5; D may be TRBD2 (6 bases). Per germline, CDR1 SGDLS and CDR2 YYNGEE. V lost 0 bases and J 2 bases, leaving 11 bases between the germline ends. The CDR3 has 15 amino acids. In DNA form, the CDR3 reads TGTGCCAGCAGCGTAGCTCCAGGACTACAAGAGACCCAGTACTTC. This codes for CASSVAPGLQETQYF.

To note about this clone: Other DNA sequences in this specimen translate into the identical CDR3. The chain recombines TRBV11-3 with TRBJ2-7; weak D call: TRBD1 (6 bases). Trimming left V 0 bases short and J 1 base short, with 10 bases between. Germline-derived CDR1 and CDR2 are SGHNT and YENEEA. The CDR3 is made up of 15 amino acids. The CDR3: CASSLDRGPSYEQYF. The CDR3 nucleotides are TGTGCCAGCAGCTTAGACAGGGGTCCTTCCTACGAGCAGTACTTC.

This clone was seen just once. The chain joins TRBV11-2 to TRBJ2-5; 7 bases are a match to TRBD2. V gave up 5 bases and J gave up 5 bases; unmatched junction bases: 11. CDR1 is SGHAT, CDR2 FQNNGV, per germline. This CDR3 is 15 amino acids long. For the CDR3, the DNA is TGTGCCAGCAGCCAACGGCTGGGGGAGGGGGAGACCCAGTACTTC. Translating gives CASSQRLGEGETQYF.

The chain is built from TRBV28 and TRBJ2-1; D call uncertain. Per the germline V gene, CDR1 is MDHEN and CDR2 is SYDVKM. The length of the CDR3 is 14 residues. V was cut by 8 bases and J by 0 bases, with 11 bases left in between. The CDR3 loop is CASRVSSSYNEQFF. The CDR3 DNA reads TGTGCCAGCCGAGTTTCGAGCTCCTACAATGAGCAGTTCTTC.

This chain joins TRBV6-5 and TRBJ1-1; no clear D. Trimming took off 10 bases at V and 4 bases at J, with 19 bases between the two ends. This CDR3 has 14 residues. In germline, CDR1 is MNHEY, CDR2 SVGAGI. The chain's CDR3 is CATKDRSGGTEAFF. The CDR3, as DNA: TGTGCCACCAAGGATCGGTCTGGCGGCACTGAAGCTTTCTTT.

The V call is TRBV30, the J call TRBJ1-5; TRBD1 is a possible D gene (6 bases). CDR1 is GTSNPN, CDR2 SVGIG, per germline (reference sequence). Deletions cut 2 bases from V and 0 bases from J, with 14 bases between. This CDR3 spans 16 amino acids. The CDR3 sequence: CAWSSLQGNSNQPQHF. The CDR3 region has the DNA TGTGCCTGGAGTTCTCTACAGGGTAATAGCAATCAGCCCCAGCATTTT.

This chain uses TRBV5-5 with TRBJ1-4; 7 bases map to TRBD1. V dropped 4 bases and J dropped 3; count of bases not matched to a gene: 9. Germline CDR1 reads SGHKS; CDR2 reads YYEKEE (reference sequence). CDR3 size: 16 residues. This CDR3 reads CASSQPFRGANEKLFF. The CDR3 bases are TGTGCCAGCAGCCAACCGTTCAGGGGGGCTAATGAAAAACTGTTTTTT.

This chain connects TRBV7-2 to TRBJ1-6; D perhaps matches TRBD1 (5 bases). Germline values: CDR1 SGHTA, CDR2 FQGNSA. V lost 4 bases and J lost 2, with 12 bases in between. The CDR3 is 16 amino acids. The CDR3 coding sequence is TGTGCCAGCAGCTCGGCCCGGGGGACCTATAATTCACCCCTCCACTTT. Its protein product is CASSSARGTYNSPLHF.

CDR3 in amino acids: CASSIGGQGRETQYF. CDR3 in DNA: TGTGCCAGTAGTATAGGGGGACAGGGAAGGGAGACCCAGTACTTC. The rearrangement joins TRBV19 to TRBJ2-5; TRBD1 aligns across 9 bases. The CDR3 loop spans 15 amino acids. Losses at the gene ends were 1 base for V and 5 bases for J; bases not matched to a gene: 5. Looked up from germline, CDR1 is LNHDA and CDR2 is SQIVND (reference sequence).

The V and J genes are TRBV27 and TRBJ1-1; D is undetermined. Trimming shortened V by 5 bases and J by 7 bases, and 17 bases separated the two germline ends. The CDR3 sequence is 14 residues long. CDR1 and CDR2 (germline): MNHEY, SMNVEV (reference sequence). The CDR3 nucleotides are TGTGCCAGCAGTCCACCGGGTCTCCCTTATGAAGCTTTCTTT. Protein product: CASSPPGLPYEAFF.